Reported below is one TCR beta chain. Its antigen remains unidentified. Between the trimmed V and J ends, which lost 2 bases and 5 bases, there was a span of 15 bases. The CDR3 extends over 16 amino acids. Germline CDR1 is SGHAT and CDR2 is FQNNGV. This entry belongs to a study of cytomegalovirus exposure and HLA in healthy donors. General observations from the study: Presence/absence analysis assumed near-uniform sequencing depth across donors. TCR beta chain V- and J-gene trimming was linked, in a later analysis, to a missense variant in DCLRE1C.

The PCR used 60 Vbeta and 13 Jbeta primers. The method was immunoSEQ multiplex PCR; TCRdb's version includes in-frame clones alone and lacks a portion of them. The sample totals about 170,000 clones. The chain joins TRBV11-2 to TRBJ2-2; D not certain. The sequence derives from a woman aged 55 to 70 in good health and CMV-seronegative. The sequenced material came from PBMCs. In nucleotides, the CDR3 is TGTGCCAGCAGCTTAAGAGCGACGATACGTACCGGGGAGCTGTTTTTT. Residues: CASSLRATIRTGELFF.